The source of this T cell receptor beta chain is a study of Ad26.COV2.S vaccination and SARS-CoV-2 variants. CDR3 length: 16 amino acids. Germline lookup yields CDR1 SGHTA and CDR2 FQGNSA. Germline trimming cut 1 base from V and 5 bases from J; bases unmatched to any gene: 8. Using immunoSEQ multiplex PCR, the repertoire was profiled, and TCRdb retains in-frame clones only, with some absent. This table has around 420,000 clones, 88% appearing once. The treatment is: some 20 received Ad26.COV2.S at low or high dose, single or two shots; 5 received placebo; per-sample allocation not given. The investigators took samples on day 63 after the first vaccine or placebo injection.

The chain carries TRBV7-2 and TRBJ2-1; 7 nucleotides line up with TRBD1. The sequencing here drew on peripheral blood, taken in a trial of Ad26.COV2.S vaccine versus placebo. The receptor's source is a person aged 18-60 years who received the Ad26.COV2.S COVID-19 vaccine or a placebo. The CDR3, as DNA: TGTGCCAGCAGCTTAGTACGCAACAGGGGTGACAATGAGCAGTTCTTC. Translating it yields CASSLVRNRGDNEQFF.